These T cell receptor beta chains were read from a single sample in a study of T-cell reconstitution after alpha-beta-depleted transplantation in children. TCRdb re-called the PCR reads with MiXCR, one entry per CDR3 protein. The data contain 700,000 to 950,000 distinct CDR3 sequences, under 20% of them singletons. The specimen comprised PBMCs, mostly from graft donor cells, sampled 360 days after TCRalphabeta/CD19-depleted stem cell transplant. Receptor source: a male patient aged 10 to 17 who had a stem cell transplant for acute lymphoblastic leukemia, so the T cells may come from the graft donor. Both conserved end residues are part of each CDR3. A D gene is named only where the DNA matches it firmly. Part of the rows lack a size; the others show once, few, many or a class for expanded clones.

J | size | V | D | DNA | CDR3
TRBJ2-2 | - | TRBV30 | - | TGTGCCTGGAGTGAACTTACGAACACCGGGGAGCTGTTTTTT | CAWSELTNTGELFF
TRBJ2-5 | few | TRBV3-1 | - | TGTGCCAGCAGCCAAGATTGGCCAGAAGAGACCCAGTACTTC | CASSQDWPEETQYF
TRBJ1-1 | - | TRBV5-1 | TRBD1 | TGCGCCAGCAGCTTAGGGACAGGGGGCGCGAACACTGAAGCTTTCTTT | CASSLGTGGANTEAFF
TRBJ2-5 | - | TRBV7-8 | - | TGTGCCAGCAGCTTAGCCCGCATTTCTGGAAAGACCCAGTACTTC | CASSLARISGKTQYF
TRBJ2-7 | few | TRBV3-1 | - | TGTGCCAGCGGAGGGGTTGCTAGTCACGAGCAGTACTTC | CASGGVASHEQYF
TRBJ2-1 | - | TRBV18 | - | TGTGCCAGCTCACCCTCCTTCTCCTACAATGAGCAGTTCTTC | CASSPSFSYNEQFF
TRBJ2-5 | - | TRBV7-3 | - | TGTGCCAGCAGCTTATCGGGTTATCCGGGGGCCATAAGGTACTTC | CASSLSGYPGAIRYF
TRBJ2-7 | - | TRBV9 | - | TGTGCCAGCAGCGTATCTGTCTCCTACGAGCAGTACTTC | CASSVSVSYEQYF
TRBJ2-1 | many | TRBV20-1 | - | TGCAGTGCTAGAGATCACGTAAGCGGACGCTCCTACAATGAGCAGTTCTTC | CSARDHVSGRSYNEQFF
TRBJ2-7 | few | TRBV4-2 | TRBD2 | TGTGCCAGCAGCCAAGAGGTTGTCCCTAGCGGCTCCTACGAGCAGTACTTC | CASSQEVVPSGSYEQYF
TRBJ1-3 | many | TRBV6-5 | - | TGTGCCAGCAGTTACTCGAAGCAGGCGCCTGGAAACACCATATATTTT | CASSYSKQAPGNTIYF
TRBJ2-2 | many | TRBV28 | - | TGTGCCAGCAGTTCATTCCTTGGGGGAATTAAGGACACCGGGGAGCTGTTTTTT | CASSSFLGGIKDTGELFF
TRBJ2-5 | - | TRBV7-8 | - | TGTGCCAGCAGCCCTAGGTTCGGGGTGATAGAGACCCAGTACTTC | CASSPRFGVIETQYF
TRBJ2-1 | few | TRBV4-1 | TRBD2 | TGCGCCAGCAGCCAAGGGGGACTAGCGGGAGTGGCTTCCTACAATGAGCAGTTCTTC | CASSQGGLAGVASYNEQFF
TRBJ2-7 | - | TRBV4-2 | - | TGTGCCAGCAGCCAAGCTCAGAGAGTTCAGTCTGGCGAGCAGTACTTC | CASSQAQRVQSGEQYF
TRBJ2-3 | few | TRBV29-1 | - | TGCAGCGGTGAAAGGGGGGGCTATACAGATACGCAGTATTTT | CSGERGGYTDTQYF
TRBJ2-7 | - | TRBV9 | - | TGTGCCAGCAGCGCCCTCAGGGGGGACGAGCAGTACTTC | CASSALRGDEQYF
TRBJ2-6 | few | TRBV5-1 | - | TGCGCCAGCAGCTTGGCAGCGAGCTCTGGGGCCAACGTCCTGACTTTC | CASSLAASSGANVLTF
TRBJ1-4 | few | TRBV7-7 | TRBD1 | TGTGCCAGCAGCTTATTTGGCCCCGGGACAGGAGAAAAACTGTTTTTT | CASSLFGPGTGEKLFF
TRBJ2-7 | few | TRBV18 | - | TGTGCCAGCTCACCAGGGAGTCCGGGGGAGCAGTACTTC | CASSPGSPGEQYF
TRBJ2-7 | - | TRBV20-1 | TRBD2 | TGCAGTGCTCCTACTAGCGGGAGGGCCGGGGAGCAGTACTTC | CSAPTSGRAGEQYF
TRBJ2-5 | few | TRBV5-1 | TRBD2 | TGCGCCAGCAGCTCCCCGACTCCTCCACTAGCGGGAGAGGAGGACCAAGAGACCCAGTACTTC | CASSSPTPPLAGEEDQETQYF
TRBJ2-7 | - | TRBV20-1 | TRBD2 | TGCAGTGCTAGAGATCGGAAGCTAGCGGGAGGCGAGCAGTACTTC | CSARDRKLAGGEQYF
TRBJ2-3 | few | TRBV18 | TRBD2 | TGTGCCAGCTCACCTCACAGGGGGAGACTAGCGGGGGACTCCACAGATACGCAGTATTTT | CASSPHRGRLAGDSTDTQYF
TRBJ2-2 | - | TRBV12-3/TRBV12-4 | TRBD1 | TGTGCCAGCAGCGAACAGGGGGTGGACACCGGGGAGCTGTTTTTT | CASSEQGVDTGELFF
TRBJ2-3 | few | TRBV7-8 | - | TGTGCCAGCAGCTTAGTTGGTGGGAGCCCCGCAGATACGCAGTATTTT | CASSLVGGSPADTQYF
TRBJ2-1 | few | TRBV24-1 | - | TGTGCCACCAGTGATTTAGGGTCTTTTGATTGGGATGAGCAGTTCTTC | CATSDLGSFDWDEQFF
TRBJ1-1 | - | TRBV25-1 | TRBD1 | TGTGCCAGCAGTGAGTCTTGGACAGGGGGCTTCGGCACTGAAGCTTTCTTT | CASSESWTGGFGTEAFF
TRBJ2-1 | - | TRBV5-1 | - | TGCGCCAGCAGCTCGGATGGGGAGTGGCACAATGAGCAGTTCTTC | CASSSDGEWHNEQFF
TRBJ2-7 | - | TRBV19 | TRBD1 | TGTGCCAGTAGTATAGGGACAGGGGCCTACGAGCAGTACTTC | CASSIGTGAYEQYF
TRBJ2-3 | - | TRBV12-5 | TRBD2 | TGTGCTAGTGGTTTGGAGGGACGGGGACTAGCGCGAGACACAGATACGCAGTATTTT | CASGLEGRGLARDTDTQYF
TRBJ2-5 | few | TRBV5-5 | TRBD2 | TGTGCCAGCAGCTTGTATCGACTAGCCCAAGAGACCCAGTACTTC | CASSLYRLAQETQYF
TRBJ1-5 | many | TRBV6-1 | - | TGTGCCGCCAGTGGCACCTATAGCAATCAGCCCCAGCATTTT | CAASGTYSNQPQHF
TRBJ2-1 | - | TRBV7-3 | TRBD2 | TGTGCCAGCAGCTATTCTAGCGGGAGCAATGAGCAGTTCTTC | CASSYSSGSNEQFF
TRBJ2-7 | - | TRBV23-1 | TRBD1 | TGCGCCAGCAGGACCCGGGACAGGGGCGAGCAGTACTTC | CASRTRDRGEQYF
TRBJ2-5 | few | TRBV18 | - | TGTGCCAGCTCACCCTGGTTGCCCTCCGGGTTCCAAGAGACCCAGTACTTC | CASSPWLPSGFQETQYF
TRBJ2-5 | - | TRBV5-1 | - | TGCGCCAGCAGGCTGGGAGGATACCAAGAGACCCAGTACTTC | CASRLGGYQETQYF
TRBJ1-1 | few | TRBV5-1 | - | TGCGCCAGCAGCTTGGGATTGGGGGGCTACGTCATGAACACTGAAGCTTTCTTT | CASSLGLGGYVMNTEAFF
TRBJ2-5 | - | TRBV20-1 | - | TGCAGTGCTCTCGAGCTCGCCCAGTACTTC | CSALELAQYF
TRBJ1-2 | - | TRBV12-3/TRBV12-4 | - | TGTGCCAGCAGTTTTCCGCAGGGGAACTATGGCTACACCTTC | CASSFPQGNYGYTF
TRBJ2-3 | - | TRBV7-3 | - | TGTGCCAGCAGCCCTACCGATTCTAGCACAGATACGCAGTATTTT | CASSPTDSSTDTQYF
TRBJ2-3 | - | TRBV9 | TRBD2 | TGTGCCAGCAGCGCTCCTCGGACTAGCGGGAGTGCAGATACGCAGTATTTT | CASSAPRTSGSADTQYF